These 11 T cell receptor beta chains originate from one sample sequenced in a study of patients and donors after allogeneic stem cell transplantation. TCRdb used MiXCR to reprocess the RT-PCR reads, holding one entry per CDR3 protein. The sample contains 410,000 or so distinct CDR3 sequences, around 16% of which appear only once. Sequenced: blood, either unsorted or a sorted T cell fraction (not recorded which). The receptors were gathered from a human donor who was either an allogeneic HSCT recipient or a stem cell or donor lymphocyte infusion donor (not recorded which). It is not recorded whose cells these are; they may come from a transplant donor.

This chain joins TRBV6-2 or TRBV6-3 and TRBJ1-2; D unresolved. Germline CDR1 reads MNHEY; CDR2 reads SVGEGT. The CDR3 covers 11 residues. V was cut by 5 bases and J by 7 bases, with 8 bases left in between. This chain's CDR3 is CASSPRVGYTF. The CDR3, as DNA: TGTGCCAGCAGTCCCCGGGTTGGCTACACCTTC.

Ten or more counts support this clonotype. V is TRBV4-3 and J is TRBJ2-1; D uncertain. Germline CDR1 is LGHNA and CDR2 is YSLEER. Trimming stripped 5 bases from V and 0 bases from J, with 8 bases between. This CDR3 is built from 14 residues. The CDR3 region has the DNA TGCGCCAGCAGCAAAAGTGACTCCTACAATGAGCAGTTCTTC. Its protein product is CASSKSDSYNEQFF.

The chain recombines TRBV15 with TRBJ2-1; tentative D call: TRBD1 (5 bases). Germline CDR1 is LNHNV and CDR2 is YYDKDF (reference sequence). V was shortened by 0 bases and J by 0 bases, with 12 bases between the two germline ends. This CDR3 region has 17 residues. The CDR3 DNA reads TGTGCCACCAGCAGAGATCAGGGATGGAGCTCCTACAATGAGCAGTTCTTC. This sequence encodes CATSRDQGWSSYNEQFF.

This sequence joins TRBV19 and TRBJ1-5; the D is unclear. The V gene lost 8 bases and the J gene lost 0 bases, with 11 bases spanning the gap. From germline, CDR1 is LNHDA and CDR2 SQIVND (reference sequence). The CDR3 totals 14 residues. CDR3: CASSREYSNQPQHF. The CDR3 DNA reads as TGTGCCAGTTCCAGAGAGTATAGCAATCAGCCCCAGCATTTT.

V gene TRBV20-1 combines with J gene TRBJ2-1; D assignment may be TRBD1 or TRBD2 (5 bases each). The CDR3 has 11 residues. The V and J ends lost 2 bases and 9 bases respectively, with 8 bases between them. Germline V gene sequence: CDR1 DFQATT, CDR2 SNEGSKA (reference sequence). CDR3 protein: CSARPGPEQFF. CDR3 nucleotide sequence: TGCAGTGCTAGACCGGGGCCTGAGCAGTTCTTC.

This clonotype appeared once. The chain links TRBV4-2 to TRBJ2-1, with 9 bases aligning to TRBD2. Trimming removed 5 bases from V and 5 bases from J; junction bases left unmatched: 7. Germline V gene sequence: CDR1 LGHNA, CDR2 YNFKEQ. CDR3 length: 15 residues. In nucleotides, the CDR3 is TGTGCCAGCAGCGATAGGGGCGGGAGGGACAATGAGCAGTTCTTC. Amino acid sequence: CASSDRGGRDNEQFF.

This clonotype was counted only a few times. The chain's CDR3 is CASSYGGKGYEQYF. CDR3 bases: TGTGCCAGCAGCTACGGCGGAAAAGGGTACGAGCAGTACTTC. V usage is TRBV7-8 and J usage is TRBJ2-7; D is ambiguous. The ends were cut back, 4 bases at V and 4 bases at J, with 14 bases in the middle. CDR3 length: 14 residues. From germline, CDR1 is SGHVS and CDR2 FQNEAQ.

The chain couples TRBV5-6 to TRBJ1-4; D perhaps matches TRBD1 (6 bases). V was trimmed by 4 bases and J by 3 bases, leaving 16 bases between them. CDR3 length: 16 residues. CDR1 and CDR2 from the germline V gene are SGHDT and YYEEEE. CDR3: CASSKDLGASNEKLFF. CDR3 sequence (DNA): TGTGCCAGCAGCAAGGACCTGGGGGCCTCTAATGAAAAACTGTTTTTT. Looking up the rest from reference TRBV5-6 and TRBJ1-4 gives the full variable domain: DAGVTQSPTHLIKTRGQQVTLRCSPKSGHDTVSWYQQALGQGPQFIFQYYEEEERQRGNFPDRFSGHQFPNYSSELNVNALLLGDSALYLCASSKDLGASNEKLFFGSGTQLSVL.

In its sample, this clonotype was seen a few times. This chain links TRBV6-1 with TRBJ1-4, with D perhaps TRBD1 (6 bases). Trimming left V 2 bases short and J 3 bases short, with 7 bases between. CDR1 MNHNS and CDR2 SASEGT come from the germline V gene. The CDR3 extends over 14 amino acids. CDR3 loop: CASSEHRANEKLFF. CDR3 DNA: TGTGCCAGCAGTGAACACAGGGCTAATGAAAAACTGTTTTTT.

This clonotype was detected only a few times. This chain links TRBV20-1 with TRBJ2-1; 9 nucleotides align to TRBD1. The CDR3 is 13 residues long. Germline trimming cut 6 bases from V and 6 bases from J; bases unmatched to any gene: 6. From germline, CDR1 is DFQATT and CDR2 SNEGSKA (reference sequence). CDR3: CSAWKTGGNEQFF. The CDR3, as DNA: TGCAGTGCCTGGAAGACAGGGGGCAATGAGCAGTTCTTC.

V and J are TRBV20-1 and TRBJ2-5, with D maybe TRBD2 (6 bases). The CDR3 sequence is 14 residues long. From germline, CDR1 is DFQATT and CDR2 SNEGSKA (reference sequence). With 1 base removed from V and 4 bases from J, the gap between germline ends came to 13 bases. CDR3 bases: TGCAGTGCTAGAGCCCTCCGGAGGGTAGAGACCCAGTACTTC. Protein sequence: CSARALRRVETQYF.